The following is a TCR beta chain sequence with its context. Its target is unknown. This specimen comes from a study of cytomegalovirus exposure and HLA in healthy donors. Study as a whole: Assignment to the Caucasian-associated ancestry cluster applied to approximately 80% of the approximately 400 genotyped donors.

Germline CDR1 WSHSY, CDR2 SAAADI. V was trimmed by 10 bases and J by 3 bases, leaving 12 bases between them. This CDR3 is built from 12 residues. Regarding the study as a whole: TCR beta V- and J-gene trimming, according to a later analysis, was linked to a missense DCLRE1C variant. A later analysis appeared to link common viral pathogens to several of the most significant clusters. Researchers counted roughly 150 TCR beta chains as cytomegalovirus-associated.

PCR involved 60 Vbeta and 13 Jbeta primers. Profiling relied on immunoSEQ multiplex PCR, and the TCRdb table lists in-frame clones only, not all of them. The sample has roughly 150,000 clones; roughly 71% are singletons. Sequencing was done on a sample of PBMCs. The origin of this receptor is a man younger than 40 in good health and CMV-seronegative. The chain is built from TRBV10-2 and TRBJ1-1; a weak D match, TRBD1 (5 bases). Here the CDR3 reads CATGPGYTEAFF. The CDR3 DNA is TGCGCCACCGGCCCAGGGTACACTGAAGCTTTCTTT.